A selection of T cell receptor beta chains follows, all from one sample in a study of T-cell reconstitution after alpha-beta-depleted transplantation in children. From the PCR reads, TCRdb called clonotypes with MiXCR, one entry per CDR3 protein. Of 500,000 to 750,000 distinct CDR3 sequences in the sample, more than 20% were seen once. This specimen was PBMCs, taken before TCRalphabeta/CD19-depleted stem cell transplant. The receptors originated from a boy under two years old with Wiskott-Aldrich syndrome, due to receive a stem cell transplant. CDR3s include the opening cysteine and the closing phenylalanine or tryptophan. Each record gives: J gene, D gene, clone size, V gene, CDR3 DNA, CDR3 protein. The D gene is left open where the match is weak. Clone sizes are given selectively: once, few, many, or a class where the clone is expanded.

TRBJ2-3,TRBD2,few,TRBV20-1,TGCAGTGCTAGAGGGACTAGCGGGAGAGGGGGCACAGATACGCAGTATTTT,CSARGTSGRGGTDTQYF
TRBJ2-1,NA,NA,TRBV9,TGTGCCAGCAGCGTAGCGTTGGGAGGCACCTACAATGAGCAGTTCTTC,CASSVALGGTYNEQFF
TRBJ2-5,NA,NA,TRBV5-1,TGCGCCAGCAGCTTGGTATCAAGGGGGTTGGGAGAGACCCAGTACTTC,CASSLVSRGLGETQYF
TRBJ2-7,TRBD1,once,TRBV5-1,TGCGCCAGCAGCCTCCGGACAGGGGACGGCGAGCAGTACTTC,CASSLRTGDGEQYF
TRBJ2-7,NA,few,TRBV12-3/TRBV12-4,TGTGCCAGCAGTCCGGGACCGGGCGAGCAGTACTTC,CASSPGPGEQYF
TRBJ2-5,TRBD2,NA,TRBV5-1,TGCGCCAGCAGCAAGGGACTAGCAGACCAAGAGACCCAGTACTTC,CASSKGLADQETQYF
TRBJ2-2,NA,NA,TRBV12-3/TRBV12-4,TGTGCCAGCAGTTTAACGGGAAGGCCCGGGGAGCTGTTTTTT,CASSLTGRPGELFF
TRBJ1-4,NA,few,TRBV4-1,TGCGCCAGCAGCCAAGACCGGTCTATCGGCAGGTCGGAGGAAAAACTGTTTTTT,CASSQDRSIGRSEEKLFF
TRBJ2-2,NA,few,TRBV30,TGTGCCTGGACCTGGAACACCGGGGAGCTGTTTTTT,CAWTWNTGELFF
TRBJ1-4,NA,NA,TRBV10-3,TGTGCCATCAGAGGCAGGGGAAGTGAAAAACTGTTTTTT,CAIRGRGSEKLFF
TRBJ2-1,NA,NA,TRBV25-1,TGTGCCAGCAGTGAAAATGGAAGACGTCTCTCTTATGAGCAGTTCTTC,CASSENGRRLSYEQFF
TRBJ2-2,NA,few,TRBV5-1,TGCGCCAGCAGCTTGGCGGACCCTAGGGCCGGGGAGCTGTTTTTT,CASSLADPRAGELFF
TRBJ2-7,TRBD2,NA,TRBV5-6,TGTGCCAGCAGTTCACCGGGACTAGCGGGAGGAAACTACTTC,CASSSPGLAGGNYF
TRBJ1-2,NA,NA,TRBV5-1,TGCGCCAGCAGCTTCCCAGGGTCCTATGGCTACACCTTC,CASSFPGSYGYTF
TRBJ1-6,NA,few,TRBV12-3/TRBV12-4,TGTGCCAGCAGTTTGGGGGGATCCTATAATTCACCCCTCCACTTT,CASSLGGSYNSPLHF
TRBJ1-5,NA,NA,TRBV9,TGTGCCAGCAGCAAAGTTATTATAGGTTTCAGATCTATAGGTCAGCCCCAGCATTTT,CASSKVIIGFRSIGQPQHF